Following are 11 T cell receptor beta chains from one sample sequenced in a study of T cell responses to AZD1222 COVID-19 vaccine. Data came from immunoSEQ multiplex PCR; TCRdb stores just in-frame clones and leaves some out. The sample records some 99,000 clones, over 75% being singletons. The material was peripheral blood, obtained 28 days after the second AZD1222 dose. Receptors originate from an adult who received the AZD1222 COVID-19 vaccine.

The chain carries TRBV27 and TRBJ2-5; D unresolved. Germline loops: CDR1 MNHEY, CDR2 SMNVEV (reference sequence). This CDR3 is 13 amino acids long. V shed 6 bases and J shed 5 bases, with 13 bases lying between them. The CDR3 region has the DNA TGTGCCAGCAGCTCTCGAGTCCGGGAGACCCAGTACTTC. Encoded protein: CASSSRVRETQYF.

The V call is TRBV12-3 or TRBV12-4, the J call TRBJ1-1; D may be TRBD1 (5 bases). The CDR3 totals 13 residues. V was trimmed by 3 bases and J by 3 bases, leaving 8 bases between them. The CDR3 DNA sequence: TGTGCCAGCAGTTTTGGAGGGGACACTGAAGCTTTCTTT. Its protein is CASSFGGDTEAFF.

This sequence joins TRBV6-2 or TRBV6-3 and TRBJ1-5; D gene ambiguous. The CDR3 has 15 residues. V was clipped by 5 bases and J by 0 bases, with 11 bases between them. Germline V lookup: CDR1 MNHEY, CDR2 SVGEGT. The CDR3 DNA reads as TGTGCCAGCAGTATCGGGCAGGCTAGCAATCAGCCCCAGCATTTT. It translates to CASSIGQASNQPQHF.

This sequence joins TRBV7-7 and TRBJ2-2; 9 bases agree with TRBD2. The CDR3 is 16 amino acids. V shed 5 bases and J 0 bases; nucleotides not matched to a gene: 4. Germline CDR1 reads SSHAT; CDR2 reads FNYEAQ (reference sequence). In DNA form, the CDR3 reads TGTGCCAGCAGCCCCACTAGCGGGTCGAACACCGGGGAGCTGTTTTTT. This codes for CASSPTSGSNTGELFF.

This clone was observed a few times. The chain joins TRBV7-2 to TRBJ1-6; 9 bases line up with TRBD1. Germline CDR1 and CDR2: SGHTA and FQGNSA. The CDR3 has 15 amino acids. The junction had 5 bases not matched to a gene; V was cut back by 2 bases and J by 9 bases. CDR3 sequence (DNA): TGTGCCAGCAGCTTAAGACAGGACAGGGGTTCACCCCTCCACTTT. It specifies CASSLRQDRGSPLHF. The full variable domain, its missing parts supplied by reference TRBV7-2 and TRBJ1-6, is GAGVSQSPSNKVTEKGKDVELRCDPISGHTALYWYRQSLGQGLEFLIYFQGNSAPDKSGLPSDRFSAERTGGSVSTLTIQRTQQEDSAVYLCASSLRQDRGSPLHFGNGTRLTVT.

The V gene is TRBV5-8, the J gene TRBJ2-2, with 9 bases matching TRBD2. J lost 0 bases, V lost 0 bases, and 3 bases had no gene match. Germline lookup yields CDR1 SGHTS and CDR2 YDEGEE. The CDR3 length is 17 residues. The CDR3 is CASSLVASGTNTGELFF. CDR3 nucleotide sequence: TGTGCCAGCAGCTTGGTAGCTAGCGGGACGAACACCGGGGAGCTGTTTTTT.

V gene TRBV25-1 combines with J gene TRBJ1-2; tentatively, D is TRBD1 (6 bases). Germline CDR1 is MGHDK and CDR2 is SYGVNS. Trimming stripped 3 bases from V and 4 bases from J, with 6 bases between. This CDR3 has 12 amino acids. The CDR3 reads CASSEDSYGYTF. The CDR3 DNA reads TGTGCCAGCAGTGAGGACAGCTATGGCTACACCTTC.

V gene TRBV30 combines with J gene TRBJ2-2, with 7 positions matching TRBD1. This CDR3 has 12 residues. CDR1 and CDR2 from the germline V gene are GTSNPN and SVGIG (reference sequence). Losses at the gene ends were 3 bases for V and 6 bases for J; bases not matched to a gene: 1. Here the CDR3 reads CAWRDRPGELFF. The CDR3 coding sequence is TGTGCCTGGAGGGACAGGCCCGGGGAGCTGTTTTTT.

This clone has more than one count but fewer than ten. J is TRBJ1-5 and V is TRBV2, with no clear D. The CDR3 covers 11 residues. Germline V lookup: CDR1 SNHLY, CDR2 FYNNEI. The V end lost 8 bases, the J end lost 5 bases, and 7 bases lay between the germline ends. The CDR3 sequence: CASGRDQPQHF. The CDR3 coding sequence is TGTGCCAGCGGTAGGGATCAGCCCCAGCATTTT.

DNA of the CDR3: TGTGCCAGCAGCCATTTTAGCGGGAGGGCGTGGGCAGATACGCAGTATTTT. It yields the protein CASSHFSGRAWADTQYF. V usage is TRBV3-1 (or the pseudogene TRBV3-2) and J usage is TRBJ2-3, with TRBD2 identical over 11 bases. V lost 3 bases and J lost 4; bases outside the gene matches: 9. The CDR3 totals 17 residues. Germline V CDR1 and CDR2: LGHDT, YNNKEL (reference sequence).

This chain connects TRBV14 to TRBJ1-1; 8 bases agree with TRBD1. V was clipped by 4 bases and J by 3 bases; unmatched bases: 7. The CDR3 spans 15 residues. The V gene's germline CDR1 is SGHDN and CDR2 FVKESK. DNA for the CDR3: TGTGCCAGCAGCCTCCGGACAGGGAGGGACACTGAAGCTTTCTTT. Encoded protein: CASSLRTGRDTEAFF.